This T cell receptor (beta chain) is drawn from a study of cytomegalovirus exposure and HLA in healthy donors. The wider study: The same platform was used for the roughly 130 validation repertoires as for the approximately 730 first-cohort repertoires, as reported in a later analysis.

The protocol was immunoSEQ multiplex PCR, while the TCRdb copy is restricted to in-frame clones and leaves out a portion. The sample consists of under 300,000 clones, around 91% of them appearing once. Remarks on this clone: The antigen is undetermined.

Study-level findings and limits: The tendency of first-cohort TCR clusters to co-occur in the 120 or so validation repertoires was identified by a subsequent analysis.

CDR3 length: 16 amino acids. Trimming shortened V by 1 base and J by 4 bases, and 15 bases separated the two germline ends. Germline-derived CDR1 and CDR2 are SGHTA and FQGNSA. The V gene is TRBV7-2, the J gene TRBJ2-3; the D gene is possibly TRBD1 (6 bases). This clonotype originated in a woman under 30 in good health and CMV-seronegative. The sample consisted of PBMCs. The CDR3 nucleotides read TGTGCCAGCAGCTTAGTACCACAGGGTGGGGCAGATACGCAGTATTTT. This sequence encodes CASSLVPQGGADTQYF.